The sequence of this TCR beta chain was determined in a study of CD8 T cells in Susac syndrome. The study, taken as a whole, reports: That the number of individuals in its TCR sequencing and HLA analysis was relatively small was acknowledged by the study.

A word on this clonotype: What it binds is unknown.

CDR1 and CDR2 (germline): GTSNPN, SVGIG (reference sequence). V was cut by 2 bases and J by 3 bases, with 11 bases left in between. This CDR3 has 13 amino acids. Sequencing targeted TCR beta in T cells from blood (CD8+ and CD4+). The RNA input was roughly 0.45 to 1 ug, and it was reverse transcribed with random hexamers. TCRdb used MiXCR to reprocess the immunoSEQ multiplex PCR reads, holding one entry per CDR3 protein. The sample has about 200,000 distinct CDR3 sequences, approximately 95% seen once. The sequenced sample consisted of CD4+ T cells from PBMCs. This chain links TRBV30 with TRBJ2-7; tentative D call: TRBD2 (5 bases). The TCR was taken from a human donor with multiple sclerosis. For the CDR3, the DNA is TGTGCCTGGAGTAGGGAGATAAGCTACGAGCAGTACTTC. The encoded protein is CAWSREISYEQYF.